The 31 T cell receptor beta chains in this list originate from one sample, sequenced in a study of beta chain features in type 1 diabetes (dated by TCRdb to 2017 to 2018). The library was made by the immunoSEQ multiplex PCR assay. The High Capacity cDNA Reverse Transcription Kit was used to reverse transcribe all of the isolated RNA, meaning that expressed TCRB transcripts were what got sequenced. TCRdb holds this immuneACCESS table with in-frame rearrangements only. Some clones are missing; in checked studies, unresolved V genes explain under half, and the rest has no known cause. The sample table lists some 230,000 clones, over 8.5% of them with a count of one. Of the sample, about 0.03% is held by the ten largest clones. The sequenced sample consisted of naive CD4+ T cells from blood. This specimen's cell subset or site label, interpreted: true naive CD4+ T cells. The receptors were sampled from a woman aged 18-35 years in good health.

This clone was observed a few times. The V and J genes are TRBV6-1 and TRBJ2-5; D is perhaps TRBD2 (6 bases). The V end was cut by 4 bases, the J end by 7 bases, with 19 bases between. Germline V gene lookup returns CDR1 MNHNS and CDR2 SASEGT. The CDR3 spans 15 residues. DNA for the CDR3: TGTGCCAGCAGTGCCCCTCGGCTTGCTAGCGCGACCCAGTACTTC. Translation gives CASSAPRLASATQYF.

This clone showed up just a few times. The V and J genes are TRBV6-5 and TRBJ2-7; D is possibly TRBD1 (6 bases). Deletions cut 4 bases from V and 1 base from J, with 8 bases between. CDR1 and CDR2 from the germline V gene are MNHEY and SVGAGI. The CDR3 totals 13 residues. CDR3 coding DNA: TGTGCCAGCAGTTTCGACAGGTCCTACGAGCAGTACTTC. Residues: CASSFDRSYEQYF.

The CDR3 spells CAISSGRAKDEQFF. DNA of the CDR3: TGTGCCATTAGTAGCGGGAGGGCCAAGGATGAGCAGTTCTTC. The J gene is TRBJ2-1, the V gene TRBV10-3; TRBD2 matches 11 bases. The germline gives CDR1 ENHRY, CDR2 SYGVKD. The CDR3 loop spans 14 amino acids. V was pared by 9 bases and J by 8 bases, with 9 bases of the junction left unmatched.

CDR3 region: CASSPLPRVDMYGYTF. CDR3 sequence (DNA): TGTGCCAGCTCACCACTTCCCAGGGTGGATATGTACGGCTACACCTTC. This sequence joins TRBV18 and TRBJ1-2; maybe TRBD1 (5 bases). Per the germline V gene, CDR1 is KGHSH and CDR2 is LQKENI. This CDR3 is built from 16 residues. V was pared by 1 base and J by 8 bases, with 20 bases between. Supplemented by reference TRBV18 and TRBJ1-2, the full variable domain reads NAGVMQNPRHLVRRRGQEARLRCSPMKGHSHVYWYRQLPEEGLKFMVYLQKENIIDESGMPKERFSAEFPKEGPSILRIQQVVRGDSAAYFCASSPLPRVDMYGYTFGSGTRLTVV.

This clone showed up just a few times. The CDR3 DNA is TGCACCAGCAGCCAAGATGCTAGCGGGAGTCTTAGCTACGAGCAGTACTTC. Its translation is CTSSQDASGSLSYEQYF. The V and J genes are TRBV1 and TRBJ2-7; TRBD2 is the table's D call, not checked against the DNA. TRBV1 is a documented pseudogene. The CDR3 consists of 17 residues.

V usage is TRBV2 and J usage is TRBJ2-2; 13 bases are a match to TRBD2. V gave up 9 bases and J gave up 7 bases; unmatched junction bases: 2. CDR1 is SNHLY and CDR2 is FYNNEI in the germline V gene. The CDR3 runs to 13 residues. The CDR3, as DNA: TGTGCCAGGCGGACTAGCGGGGGCGGGGAGCTGTTTTTT. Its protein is CARRTSGGGELFF.

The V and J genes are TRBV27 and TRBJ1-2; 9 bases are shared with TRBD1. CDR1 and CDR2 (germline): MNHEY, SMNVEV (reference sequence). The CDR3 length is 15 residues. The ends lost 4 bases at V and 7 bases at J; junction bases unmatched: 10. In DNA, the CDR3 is TGTGCCAGCAGTTCACGACAGGGGGGACTCGGTGGCTACACCTTC. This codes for CASSSRQGGLGGYTF.

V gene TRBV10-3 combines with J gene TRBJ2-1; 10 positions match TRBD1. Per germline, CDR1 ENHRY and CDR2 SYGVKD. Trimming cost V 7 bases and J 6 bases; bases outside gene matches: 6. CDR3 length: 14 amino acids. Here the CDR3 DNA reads TGTGCCATCAAACCGGGACAGGGGTTCAATGAGCAGTTCTTC. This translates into CAIKPGQGFNEQFF.

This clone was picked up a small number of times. DNA for the CDR3: TGTGCCTGGCTCCCGGGACAGAACTATGGCTACACCTTC. It specifies CAWLPGQNYGYTF. The rearrangement uses TRBV30 and TRBJ1-2, with 7 bases fitting TRBD1. V shed 5 bases and J 2 bases; nucleotides not matched to a gene: 5. The CDR3 loop spans 13 amino acids. Germline CDR1 is GTSNPN and CDR2 is SVGIG (reference sequence).

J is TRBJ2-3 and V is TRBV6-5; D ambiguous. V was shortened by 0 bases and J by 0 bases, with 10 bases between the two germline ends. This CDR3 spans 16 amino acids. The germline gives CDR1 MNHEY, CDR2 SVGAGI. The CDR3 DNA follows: TGTGCCAGCAGTTACTCAAACGGTGCTAGCACAGATACGCAGTATTTT. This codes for CASSYSNGASTDTQYF.

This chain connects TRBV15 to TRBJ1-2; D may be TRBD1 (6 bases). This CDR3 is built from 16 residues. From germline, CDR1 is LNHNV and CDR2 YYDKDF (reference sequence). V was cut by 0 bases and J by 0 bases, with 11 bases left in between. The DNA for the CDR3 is TGTGCCACCAGCAGAGAACCAAACAGGGCTAACTATGGCTACACCTTC. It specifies CATSREPNRANYGYTF.

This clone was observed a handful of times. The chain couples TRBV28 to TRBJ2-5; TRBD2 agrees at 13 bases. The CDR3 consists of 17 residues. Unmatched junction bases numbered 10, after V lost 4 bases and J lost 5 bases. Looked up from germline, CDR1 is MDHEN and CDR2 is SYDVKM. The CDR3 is CASSSNGLAGVGETQYF. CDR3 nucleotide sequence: TGTGCCAGCAGTTCAAATGGACTAGCGGGAGTAGGCGAGACCCAGTACTTC.

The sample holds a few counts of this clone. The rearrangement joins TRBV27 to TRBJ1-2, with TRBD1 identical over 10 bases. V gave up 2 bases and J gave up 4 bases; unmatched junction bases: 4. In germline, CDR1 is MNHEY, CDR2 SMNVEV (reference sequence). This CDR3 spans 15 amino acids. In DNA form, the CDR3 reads TGTGCCAGCAGTTTACAGGGACAGGGGCTCTATGGCTACACCTTC. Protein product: CASSLQGQGLYGYTF.

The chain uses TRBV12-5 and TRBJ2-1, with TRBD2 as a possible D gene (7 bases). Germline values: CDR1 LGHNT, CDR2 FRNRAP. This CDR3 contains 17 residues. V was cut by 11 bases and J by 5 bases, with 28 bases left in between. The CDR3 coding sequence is TGTGCTGGGGGGGGTTCGGGGGCGGACAGATCGAACAATGAGCAGTTCTTC. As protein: CAGGGSGADRSNNEQFF.

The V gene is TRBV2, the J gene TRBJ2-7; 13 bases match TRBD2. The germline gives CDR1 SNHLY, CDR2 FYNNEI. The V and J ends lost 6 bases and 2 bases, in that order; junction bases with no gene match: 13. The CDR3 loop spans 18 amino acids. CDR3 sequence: CASRVRTSGGVYTYEQYF. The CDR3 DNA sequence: TGTGCCAGCAGAGTTCGGACTAGCGGGGGTGTTTACACCTACGAGCAGTACTTC.

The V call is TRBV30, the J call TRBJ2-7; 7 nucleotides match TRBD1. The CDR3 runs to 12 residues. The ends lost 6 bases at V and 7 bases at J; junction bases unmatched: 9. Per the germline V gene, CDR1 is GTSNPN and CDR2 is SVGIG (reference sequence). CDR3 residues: CACRDSLREQYF. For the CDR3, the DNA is TGTGCCTGCCGGGACAGCCTACGAGAGCAGTACTTC.

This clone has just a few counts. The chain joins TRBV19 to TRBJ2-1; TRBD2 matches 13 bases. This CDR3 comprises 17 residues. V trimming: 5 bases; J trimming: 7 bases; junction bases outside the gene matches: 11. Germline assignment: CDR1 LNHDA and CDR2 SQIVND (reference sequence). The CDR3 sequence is CASSSRLAGGKGNEQFF. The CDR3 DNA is TGTGCCAGTAGTTCCCGACTAGCGGGAGGAAAGGGGAATGAGCAGTTCTTC.

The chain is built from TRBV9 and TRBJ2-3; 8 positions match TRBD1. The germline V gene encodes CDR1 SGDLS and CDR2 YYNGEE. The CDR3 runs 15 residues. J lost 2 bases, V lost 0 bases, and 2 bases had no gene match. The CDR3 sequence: CASSVGQGTTDTQYF. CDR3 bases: TGTGCCAGCAGCGTAGGACAGGGGACCACAGATACGCAGTATTTT. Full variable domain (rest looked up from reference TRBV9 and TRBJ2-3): DSGVTQTPKHLITATGQRVTLRCSPRSGDLSVYWYQQSLDQGLQFLIQYYNGEERAKGNILERFSAQQFPDLHSELNLSSLELGDSALYFCASSVGQGTTDTQYFGPGTRLTVL.

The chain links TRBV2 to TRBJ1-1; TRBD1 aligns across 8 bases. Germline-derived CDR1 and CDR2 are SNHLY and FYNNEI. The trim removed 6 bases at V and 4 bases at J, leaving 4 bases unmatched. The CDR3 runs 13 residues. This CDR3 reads CASRQGAGTEAFF. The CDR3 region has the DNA TGTGCCAGCAGGCAGGGGGCCGGCACTGAAGCTTTCTTT.

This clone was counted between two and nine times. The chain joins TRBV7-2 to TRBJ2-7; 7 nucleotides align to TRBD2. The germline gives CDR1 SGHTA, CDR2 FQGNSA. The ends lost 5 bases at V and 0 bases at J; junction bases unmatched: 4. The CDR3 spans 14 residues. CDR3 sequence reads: CASSPRTSSYEQYF. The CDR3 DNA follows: TGTGCCAGCAGCCCTCGGACTAGCTCCTACGAGCAGTACTTC. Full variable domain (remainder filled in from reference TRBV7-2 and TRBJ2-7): GAGVSQSPSNKVTEKGKDVELRCDPISGHTALYWYRQSLGQGLEFLIYFQGNSAPDKSGLPSDRFSAERTGGSVSTLTIQRTQQEDSAVYLCASSPRTSSYEQYFGPGTRLTVT.

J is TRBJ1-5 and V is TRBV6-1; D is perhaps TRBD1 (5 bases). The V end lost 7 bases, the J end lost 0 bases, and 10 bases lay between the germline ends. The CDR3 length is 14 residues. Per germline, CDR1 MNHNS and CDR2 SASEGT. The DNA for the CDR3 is TGTGCCAGCATACAGGCCTATAGCAATCAGCCCCAGCATTTT. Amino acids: CASIQAYSNQPQHF.

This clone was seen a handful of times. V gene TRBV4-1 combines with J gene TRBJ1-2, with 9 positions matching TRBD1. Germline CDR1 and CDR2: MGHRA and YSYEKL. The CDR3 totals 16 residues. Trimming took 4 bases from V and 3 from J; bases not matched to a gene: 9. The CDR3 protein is CASSPNYGQGHYGYTF. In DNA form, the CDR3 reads TGCGCCAGCAGCCCAAATTACGGACAGGGGCACTATGGCTACACCTTC.

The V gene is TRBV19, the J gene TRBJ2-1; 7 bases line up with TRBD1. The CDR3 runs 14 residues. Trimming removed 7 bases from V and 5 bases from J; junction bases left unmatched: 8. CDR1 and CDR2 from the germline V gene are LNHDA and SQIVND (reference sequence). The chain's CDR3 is CASTTTGSDNEQFF. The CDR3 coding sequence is TGTGCCAGTACCACGACAGGGAGCGACAATGAGCAGTTCTTC. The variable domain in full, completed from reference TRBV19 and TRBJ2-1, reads DGGITQSPKYLFRKEGQNVTLSCEQNLNHDAMYWYRQDPGQGLRLIYYSQIVNDFQKGDIAEGYSVSREKKESFPLTVTSAQKNPTAFYLCASTTTGSDNEQFFGPGTRLTVL.

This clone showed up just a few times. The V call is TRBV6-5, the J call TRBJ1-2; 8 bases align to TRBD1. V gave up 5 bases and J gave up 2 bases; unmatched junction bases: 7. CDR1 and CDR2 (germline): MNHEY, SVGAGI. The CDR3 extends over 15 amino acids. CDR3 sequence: CASSLRDRRNYGYTF. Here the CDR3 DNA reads TGTGCCAGCAGTCTGCGGGACAGGAGGAACTATGGCTACACCTTC.

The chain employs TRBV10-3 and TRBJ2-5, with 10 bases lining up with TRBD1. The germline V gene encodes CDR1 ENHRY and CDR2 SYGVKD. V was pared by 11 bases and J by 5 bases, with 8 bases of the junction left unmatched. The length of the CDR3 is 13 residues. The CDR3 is CAQGTGVPETQYF. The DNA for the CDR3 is TGTGCCCAGGGGACAGGGGTTCCGGAGACCCAGTACTTC.

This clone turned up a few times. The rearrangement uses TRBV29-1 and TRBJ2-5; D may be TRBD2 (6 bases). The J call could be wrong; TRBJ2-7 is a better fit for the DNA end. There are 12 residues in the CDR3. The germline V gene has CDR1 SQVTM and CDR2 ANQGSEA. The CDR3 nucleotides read TGCAGCGTTGGGCCGGGGGACTACGAGCAGTACTTC. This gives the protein CSVGPGDYEQYF.

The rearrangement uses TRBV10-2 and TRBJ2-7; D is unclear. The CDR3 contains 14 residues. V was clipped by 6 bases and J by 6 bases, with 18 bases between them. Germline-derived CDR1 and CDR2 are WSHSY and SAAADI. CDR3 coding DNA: TGCGCCAGCAGGGCCGAGGCACCCTCCAGCGAGCAGTACTTC. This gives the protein CASRAEAPSSEQYF.

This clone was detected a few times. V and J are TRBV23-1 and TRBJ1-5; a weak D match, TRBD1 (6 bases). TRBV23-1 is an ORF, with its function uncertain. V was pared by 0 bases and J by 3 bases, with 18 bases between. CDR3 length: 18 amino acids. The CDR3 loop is CASSQSPCGQFFNQPQHF. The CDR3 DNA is TGCGCCAGCAGTCAATCCCCCTGTGGACAGTTTTTCAATCAGCCCCAGCATTTT.

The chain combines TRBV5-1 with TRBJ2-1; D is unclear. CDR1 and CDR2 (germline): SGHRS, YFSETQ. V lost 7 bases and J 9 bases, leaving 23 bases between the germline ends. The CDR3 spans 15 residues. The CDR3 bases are TGCGCCAGCGCCCGCGCACTGGAGAGTTTACGTGAGCAGTTCTTC. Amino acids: CASARALESLREQFF.

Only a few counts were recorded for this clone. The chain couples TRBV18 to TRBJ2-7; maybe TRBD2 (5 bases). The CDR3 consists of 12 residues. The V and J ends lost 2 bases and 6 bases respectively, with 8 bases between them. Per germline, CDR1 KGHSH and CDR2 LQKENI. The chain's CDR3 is CASSPAEGEQYF. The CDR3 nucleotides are TGTGCCAGCTCACCAGCAGAGGGCGAGCAGTACTTC. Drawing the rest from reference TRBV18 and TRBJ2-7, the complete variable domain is NAGVMQNPRHLVRRRGQEARLRCSPMKGHSHVYWYRQLPEEGLKFMVYLQKENIIDESGMPKERFSAEFPKEGPSILRIQQVVRGDSAAYFCASSPAEGEQYFGPGTRLTVT.

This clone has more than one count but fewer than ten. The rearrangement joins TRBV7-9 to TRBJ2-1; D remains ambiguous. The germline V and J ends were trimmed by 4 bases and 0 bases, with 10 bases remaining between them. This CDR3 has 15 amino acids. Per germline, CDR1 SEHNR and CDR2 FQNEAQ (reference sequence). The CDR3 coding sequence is TGTGCCAGCAGCTACGGAGAGAGCTCCTACAATGAGCAGTTCTTC. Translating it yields CASSYGESSYNEQFF.